The TCR beta chain under discussion was sequenced for a study of T cell responses to AZD1222 COVID-19 vaccine. The CDR3 has 14 amino acids. The V and J ends lost 4 bases and 5 bases respectively, with 14 bases between them. Germline CDR1 and CDR2: SGHDN and FVKESK. TCRdb's copy holds only in-frame clones and misses some; the assay was immunoSEQ multiplex PCR. The sample contains roughly 190,000 clones, under 95% of which appear only once. Comment on this clone: No antigen is known for it.

Points from the study as a whole: Only six AZD1222 recipients tested seropositive at baseline. Of spike-specific TCRs, nearly half reportedly target regions left unmutated in variants.

The clonotype originates from an adult in good health. The V and J genes are TRBV14 and TRBJ1-1, with D possibly being TRBD1 (5 bases). The input for sequencing was peripheral blood, taken on day 0 of AZD1222 vaccination. The DNA of the CDR3 is TGTGCCAGCAGCCTTCGGGGGTGGGGTACTGAAGCTTTCTTT. Translated, it gives CASSLRGWGTEAFF. Variable domain in full (rest from reference TRBV14 and TRBJ1-1): EAGVTQFPSHSVIEKGQTVTLRCDPISGHDNLYWYRRVMGKEIKFLLHFVKESKQDESGMPNNRFLAERTGGTYSTLKVQPAELEDSGVYFCASSLRGWGTEAFFGQGTRLTVV.